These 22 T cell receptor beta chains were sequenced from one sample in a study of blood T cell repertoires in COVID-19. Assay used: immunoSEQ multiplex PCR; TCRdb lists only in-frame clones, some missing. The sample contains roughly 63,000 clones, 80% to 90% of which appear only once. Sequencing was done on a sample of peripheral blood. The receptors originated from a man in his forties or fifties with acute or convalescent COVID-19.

This CDR3 reads CASSPVGAGGKGEQFF. CDR3 sequence (DNA): TGTGCCAGCAGCCCCGTCGGAGCGGGAGGGAAGGGTGAGCAGTTCTTC. The chain is built from TRBV14 and TRBJ2-1, with 10 bases that match TRBD2. This CDR3 contains 16 residues. From germline, CDR1 is SGHDN and CDR2 FVKESK. After removal of 4 bases from V and 9 bases from J, the junction contained 12 bases not matched to a gene.

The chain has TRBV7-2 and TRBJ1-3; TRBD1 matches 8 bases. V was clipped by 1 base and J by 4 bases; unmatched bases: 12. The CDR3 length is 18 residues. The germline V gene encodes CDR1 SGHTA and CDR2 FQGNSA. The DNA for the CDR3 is TGTGCCAGCAGCTTAGTGAGCGGGACAGGAGTTCTGGGAAACACCATATATTTT. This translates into CASSLVSGTGVLGNTIYF.

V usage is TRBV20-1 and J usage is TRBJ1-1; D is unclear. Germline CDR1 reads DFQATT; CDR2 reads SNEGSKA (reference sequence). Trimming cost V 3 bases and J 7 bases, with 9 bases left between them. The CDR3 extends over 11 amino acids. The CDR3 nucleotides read TGCAGTGCTAGTATTTCCTTTGAAGCTTTCTTT. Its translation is CSASISFEAFF.

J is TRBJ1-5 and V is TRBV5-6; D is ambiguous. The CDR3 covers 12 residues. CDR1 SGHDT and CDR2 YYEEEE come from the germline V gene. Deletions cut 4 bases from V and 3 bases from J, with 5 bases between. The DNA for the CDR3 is TGTGCCAGCAGCCTACCCAATCAGCCCCAGCATTTT. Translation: CASSLPNQPQHF.

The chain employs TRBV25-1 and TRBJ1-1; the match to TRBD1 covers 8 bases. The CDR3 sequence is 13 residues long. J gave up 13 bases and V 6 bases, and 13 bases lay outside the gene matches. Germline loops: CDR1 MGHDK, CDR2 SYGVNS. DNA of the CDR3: TGTGCCAGCAGGGGACAGGCCCCCGGGGGAAATTTCTTT. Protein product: CASRGQAPGGNFF.

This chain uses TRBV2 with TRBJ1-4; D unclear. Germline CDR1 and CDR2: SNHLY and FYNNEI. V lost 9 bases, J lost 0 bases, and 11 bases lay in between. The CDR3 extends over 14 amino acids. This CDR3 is CASHPRATNEKLFF. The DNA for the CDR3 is TGTGCCAGTCACCCTCGGGCAACTAATGAAAAACTGTTTTTT.

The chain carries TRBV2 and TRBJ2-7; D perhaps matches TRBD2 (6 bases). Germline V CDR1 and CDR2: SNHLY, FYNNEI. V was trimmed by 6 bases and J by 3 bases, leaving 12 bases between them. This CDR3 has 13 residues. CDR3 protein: CASRRPGVYEQYV. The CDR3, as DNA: TGTGCCAGCAGGCGTCCGGGAGTCTACGAGCAGTACGTC.

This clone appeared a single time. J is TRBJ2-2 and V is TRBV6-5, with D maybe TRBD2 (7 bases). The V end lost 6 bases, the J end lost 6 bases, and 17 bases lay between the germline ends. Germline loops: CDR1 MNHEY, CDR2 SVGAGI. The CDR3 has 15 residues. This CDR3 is CASRWGRELAGELFF. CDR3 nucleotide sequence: TGTGCCAGCAGGTGGGGGCGGGAGCTTGCCGGGGAGCTGTTTTTT.

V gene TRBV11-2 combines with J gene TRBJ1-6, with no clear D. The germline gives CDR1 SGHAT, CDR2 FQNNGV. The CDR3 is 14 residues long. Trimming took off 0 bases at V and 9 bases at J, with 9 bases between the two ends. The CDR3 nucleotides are TGTGCCAGCAGCTTAGATCAGGCGGGTTCACCCCTCCACTTT. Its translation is CASSLDQAGSPLHF.

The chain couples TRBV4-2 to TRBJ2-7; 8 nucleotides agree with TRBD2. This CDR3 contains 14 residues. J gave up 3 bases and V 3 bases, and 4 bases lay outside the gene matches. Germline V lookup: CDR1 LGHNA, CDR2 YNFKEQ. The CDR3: CASSHSGTSYEQYF. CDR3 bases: TGTGCCAGCAGCCACTCCGGGACTAGCTACGAGCAGTACTTC.

CDR3 bases: TGTGCCAGCAGCCCTGGTGGGGCTTACGAGCAGTACGTC. Translation: CASSPGGAYEQYV. The rearrangement links TRBV5-6 to TRBJ2-7; D may be TRBD1 (5 bases). CDR3 length: 13 amino acids. Trimming removed 4 bases from V and 4 bases from J, with 12 bases in between. CDR1 is SGHDT, CDR2 YYEEEE, per germline.

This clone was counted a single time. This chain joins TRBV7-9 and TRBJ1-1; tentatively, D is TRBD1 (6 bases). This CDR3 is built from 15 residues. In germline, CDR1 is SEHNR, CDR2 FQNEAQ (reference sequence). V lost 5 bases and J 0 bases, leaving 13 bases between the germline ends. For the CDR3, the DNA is TGTGCCAGCAGCCCCAGGACAGCTATGAACACTGAAGCTTTCTTT. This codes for CASSPRTAMNTEAFF.

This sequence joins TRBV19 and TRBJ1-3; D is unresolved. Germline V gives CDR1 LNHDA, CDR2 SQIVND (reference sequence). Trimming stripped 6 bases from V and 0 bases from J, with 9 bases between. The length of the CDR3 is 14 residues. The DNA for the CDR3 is TGTGCCAGTAGCGAGATCTCCTCTGGAAACACCATATATTTT. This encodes CASSEISSGNTIYF.

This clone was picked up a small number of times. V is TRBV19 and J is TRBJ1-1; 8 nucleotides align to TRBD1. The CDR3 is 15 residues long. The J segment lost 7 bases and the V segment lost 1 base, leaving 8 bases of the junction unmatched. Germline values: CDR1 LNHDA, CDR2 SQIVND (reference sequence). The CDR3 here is CASSIVGQGKIEAFF. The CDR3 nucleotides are TGTGCCAGTAGTATAGTAGGACAGGGAAAAATTGAAGCTTTCTTT.

The chain's CDR3 is CASRPSGRARYEQYF. Written as DNA, the CDR3 is TGTGCCAGCAGACCTAGCGGGAGGGCCCGATACGAGCAGTACTTC. This sequence joins TRBV6-5 and TRBJ2-7, with 12 bases identical to TRBD2. This CDR3 comprises 15 residues. The germline V gene has CDR1 MNHEY and CDR2 SVGAGI. V dropped 6 bases and J dropped 4; count of bases not matched to a gene: 7.

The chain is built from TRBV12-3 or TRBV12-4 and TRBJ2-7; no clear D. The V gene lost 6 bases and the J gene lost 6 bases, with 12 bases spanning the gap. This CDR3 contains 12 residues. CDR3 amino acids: CASRPEYGEQYF. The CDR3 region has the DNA TGTGCCAGCAGGCCCGAGTATGGCGAGCAGTACTTC.

The CDR3 bases are TGTGCCAGCAGCTTTACCGAGGCCGGCTACACCTTC. This codes for CASSFTEAGYTF. This chain links TRBV7-8 with TRBJ1-2, with D unclear. The CDR3 loop spans 12 amino acids. Trimming took 3 bases from V and 8 from J, leaving 10 bases between them. Per the germline V gene, CDR1 is SGHVS and CDR2 is FQNEAQ.

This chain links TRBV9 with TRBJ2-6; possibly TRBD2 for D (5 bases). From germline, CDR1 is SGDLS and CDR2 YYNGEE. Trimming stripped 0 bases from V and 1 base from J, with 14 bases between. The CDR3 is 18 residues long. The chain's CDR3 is CASSVEGGLVSGANVLTF. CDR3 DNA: TGTGCCAGCAGCGTAGAAGGAGGACTCGTTTCTGGGGCCAACGTCCTGACTTTC. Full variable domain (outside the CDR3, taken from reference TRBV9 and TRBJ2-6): DSGVTQTPKHLITATGQRVTLRCSPRSGDLSVYWYQQSLDQGLQFLIQYYNGEERAKGNILERFSAQQFPDLHSELNLSSLELGDSALYFCASSVEGGLVSGANVLTFGAGSRLTVL.

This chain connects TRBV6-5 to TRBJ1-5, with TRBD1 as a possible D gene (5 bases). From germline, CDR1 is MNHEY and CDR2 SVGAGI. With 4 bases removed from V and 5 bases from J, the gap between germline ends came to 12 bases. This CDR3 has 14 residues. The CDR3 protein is CASSSSDSYQPQHF. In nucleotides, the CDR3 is TGTGCCAGCAGTTCTTCCGACAGCTATCAGCCCCAGCATTTT.

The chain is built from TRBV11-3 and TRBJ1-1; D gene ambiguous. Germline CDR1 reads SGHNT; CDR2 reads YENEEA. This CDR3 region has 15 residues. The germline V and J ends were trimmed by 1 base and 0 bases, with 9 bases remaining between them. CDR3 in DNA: TGTGCCAGCAGCTTAGCGGAGAGCATGAACACTGAAGCTTTCTTT. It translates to CASSLAESMNTEAFF.

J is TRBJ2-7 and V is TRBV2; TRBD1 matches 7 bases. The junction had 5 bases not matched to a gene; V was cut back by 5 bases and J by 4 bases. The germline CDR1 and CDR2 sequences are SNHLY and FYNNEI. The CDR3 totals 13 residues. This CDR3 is CASSPDRAYEQYF. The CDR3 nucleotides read TGTGCCAGCAGTCCAGACAGGGCTTACGAGCAGTACTTC.

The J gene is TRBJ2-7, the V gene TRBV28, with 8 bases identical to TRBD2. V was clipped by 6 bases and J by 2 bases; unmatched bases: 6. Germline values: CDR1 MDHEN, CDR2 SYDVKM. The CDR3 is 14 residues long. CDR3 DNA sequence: TGTGCCAGCAGATATAGCGGGGCGGCCTACGAGCAGTACTTC. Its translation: CASRYSGAAYEQYF.